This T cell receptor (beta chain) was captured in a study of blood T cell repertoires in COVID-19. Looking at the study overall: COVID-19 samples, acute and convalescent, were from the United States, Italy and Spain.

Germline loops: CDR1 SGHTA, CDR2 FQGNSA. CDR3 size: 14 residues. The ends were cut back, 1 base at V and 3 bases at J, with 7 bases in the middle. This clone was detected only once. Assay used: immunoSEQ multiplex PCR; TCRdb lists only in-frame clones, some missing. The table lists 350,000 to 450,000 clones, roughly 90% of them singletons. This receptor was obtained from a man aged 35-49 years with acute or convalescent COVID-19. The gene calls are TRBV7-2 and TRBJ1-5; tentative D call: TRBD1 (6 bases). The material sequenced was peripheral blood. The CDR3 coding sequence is TGTGCCAGCAGCTTAGACAGGGTCAATCAGCCCCAGCATTTT. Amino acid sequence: CASSLDRVNQPQHF.